The 18 T cell receptor beta chains in this list originate from one sample, sequenced in a study of T cells after yellow fever vaccination. Using its own MiXCR run on the 5' RACE reads, TCRdb lists one record per CDR3 protein. The sample holds fewer than 85,000 distinct CDR3 sequences, roughly 7.4% seen once. This specimen consisted of CD8+ T cells sorted from PBMCs, obtained on the day of the yellow fever booster vaccination. These receptors came from a man younger than 40 who received the YFV17D yellow fever vaccine.

This chain joins TRBV11-2 and TRBJ2-1; the D gene is possibly TRBD2 (6 bases). Trimming pared 3 bases from V and 4 bases from J, leaving 22 bases between. This CDR3 is 18 amino acids long. Germline CDR1 is SGHAT and CDR2 is FQNNGV. For the CDR3, the DNA is TGTGCCAGCAGCTTGGAAGGAACGGGAGACACGGGTTACAATGAGCAGTTCTTC. Residues: CASSLEGTGDTGYNEQFF. The full variable domain, its missing parts supplied by reference TRBV11-2 and TRBJ2-1, is EAGVAQSPRYKIIEKRQSVAFWCNPISGHATLYWYQQILGQGPKLLIQFQNNGVVDDSQLPKDRFSAERLKGVDSTLKIQPAKLEDSAVYLCASSLEGTGDTGYNEQFFGPGTRLTVL.

The table lists this clonotype with many counts. The chain links TRBV27 to TRBJ2-1; D uncertain. V dropped 2 bases and J dropped 0 bases, with 8 bases sitting between them. Germline CDR1 MNHEY, CDR2 SMNVEV (reference sequence). CDR3 size: 15 residues. The CDR3 region is CASSLMASSYNEQFF. The CDR3 DNA follows: TGTGCCAGCAGTTTAATGGCGAGCTCCTACAATGAGCAGTTCTTC.

This clonotype was observed at least ten times. The chain couples TRBV2 to TRBJ2-1, with D unclear. The germline V gene encodes CDR1 SNHLY and CDR2 FYNNEI. V was clipped by 11 bases and J by 0 bases, with 5 bases between them. This CDR3 spans 11 amino acids. CDR3 nucleotide sequence: TGTGCCCCCAGCTCCTACAATGAGCAGTTCTTC. This translates into CAPSSYNEQFF.

The chain recombines TRBV11-2 with TRBJ2-2, with unresolved D. V was shortened by 1 base and J by 0 bases, with 6 bases between the two germline ends. CDR1 SGHAT and CDR2 FQNNGV come from the germline V gene. The CDR3 has 15 residues. CDR3 nucleotide sequence: TGTGCCAGCAGCTTAGTCGCCGCGAACACCGGGGAGCTGTTTTTT. This gives the protein CASSLVAANTGELFF.

This clonotype was detected ten times or more. This chain connects TRBV5-1 to TRBJ2-7; D is tentatively TRBD1 or TRBD2 (5 bases each). The CDR3 covers 13 residues. Trimming took 4 bases from V and 0 from J, leaving 8 bases between them. The germline CDR1 and CDR2 sequences are SGHRS and YFSETQ. The CDR3, as DNA: TGCGCCAGCAGCCCAGGGAGCTCCTACGAGCAGTACTTC. Encoded protein: CASSPGSSYEQYF.

This clonotype showed up many times. J is TRBJ2-1 and V is TRBV2; 14 nucleotides line up with TRBD2. The CDR3 totals 17 residues. Germline assignment: CDR1 SNHLY and CDR2 FYNNEI. The J segment lost 9 bases and the V segment lost 0 bases, leaving 7 bases of the junction unmatched. The CDR3 coding sequence is TGTGCCAGCAGTGAAGCGTTAGCGGGACTAGCGGGAGTTGAGCAGTTCTTC. Its translation: CASSEALAGLAGVEQFF.

The chain couples TRBV27 to TRBJ2-3, with 8 bases identical to TRBD2. The V gene end was trimmed by 10 bases and the J gene end by 0 bases; junction bases not matched to a gene: 9. Germline V gene lookup returns CDR1 MNHEY and CDR2 SMNVEV (reference sequence). The CDR3 is 15 amino acids. The DNA for the CDR3 is TGTGCCACGAAAGACGGACTAGCCAGCACAGATACGCAGTATTTT. Encoded protein: CATKDGLASTDTQYF.

This clonotype appeared a few times. The chain links TRBV4-3 to TRBJ2-1; 9 nucleotides match TRBD2. Germline CDR1 LGHNA, CDR2 YSLEER. Losses at the gene ends were 0 bases for V and 4 bases for J; bases not matched to a gene: 7. This CDR3 is 17 amino acids long. CDR3 sequence: CASSQDEEREAYNEQFF. The CDR3, as DNA: TGCGCCAGCAGCCAAGATGAAGAGCGGGAGGCTTACAATGAGCAGTTCTTC.

This clonotype turned up a few times. The chain uses TRBV24-1 and TRBJ2-1; D is uncertain. CDR1 and CDR2 (germline): KGHDR, SFDVKD. The V gene lost 1 base and the J gene lost 0 bases, with 18 bases spanning the gap. CDR3 length: 19 amino acids. CDR3 nucleotides: TGTGCCACCAGTGATTTCCTACAACACAGTCCTAGCTCCTACAATGAGCAGTTCTTC. Protein: CATSDFLQHSPSSYNEQFF.

The chain couples TRBV20-1 to TRBJ2-4, with TRBD2 matching over 9 bases. Per germline, CDR1 DFQATT and CDR2 SNEGSKA (reference sequence). With V trimmed by 2 bases and J by 4 bases, 6 bases remained unmatched. There are 15 residues in the CDR3. The chain's CDR3 is CSARNPSGAKNIQYF. As DNA, the CDR3 is TGCAGTGCTAGAAATCCTAGCGGGGCAAAAAACATTCAGTACTTC.

In its sample, this clonotype was seen many times. The V call is TRBV6-1, the J call TRBJ2-7; 7 positions agree with TRBD1. Looked up from germline, CDR1 is MNHNS and CDR2 is SASEGT. V gave up 6 bases and J gave up 4 bases; unmatched junction bases: 12. CDR3 length: 15 residues. CDR3 residues: CASSPGTGDGYEQYF. In DNA, the CDR3 is TGTGCCAGCAGCCCAGGAACAGGGGACGGATACGAGCAGTACTTC.

V and J are TRBV5-1 and TRBJ2-1; D is ambiguous. This CDR3 comprises 15 residues. Trimming took 2 bases from V and 4 from J, leaving 13 bases between them. Germline V gives CDR1 SGHRS, CDR2 YFSETQ. CDR3 amino acids: CASSLSDLGYNEQFF. CDR3 DNA sequence: TGCGCCAGCAGCTTATCCGACTTGGGATACAATGAGCAGTTCTTC.

This clonotype was seen only a few times. The chain joins TRBV5-1 to TRBJ2-7, with 8 bases matching TRBD2. Germline V lookup: CDR1 SGHRS, CDR2 YFSETQ. Unmatched junction bases numbered 4, after V lost 2 bases and J lost 3 bases. The CDR3 has 14 residues. The DNA for the CDR3 is TGCGCCAGCAGCTTCACGGGAGGGTACTACGAGCAGTACTTC. Its translation: CASSFTGGYYEQYF.

The chain has TRBV7-2 and TRBJ2-3; D not certain. Germline V lookup: CDR1 SGHTA, CDR2 FQGNSA. V dropped 5 bases and J dropped 2 bases, with 14 bases sitting between them. CDR3 length: 15 residues. The CDR3 region is CASSRNLAITDTQYF. CDR3 DNA: TGTGCCAGCAGCCGCAACCTCGCGATCACAGATACGCAGTATTTT.

The chain links TRBV5-1 to TRBJ2-5, with TRBD2 matching over 13 bases. Germline V lookup: CDR1 SGHRS, CDR2 YFSETQ. Trimming cost V 3 bases and J 3 bases; bases outside gene matches: 2. The CDR3 length is 15 residues. CDR3 sequence (DNA): TGCGCCAGCAGCTCTGGACTAGCGGGAGAAGAGACCCAGTACTTC. It encodes CASSSGLAGEETQYF.

V usage is TRBV7-2 and J usage is TRBJ2-7; D gene unclear. Trimming took 5 bases from V and 6 from J, leaving 8 bases between them. The CDR3 sequence is 11 residues long. CDR1 and CDR2 from the germline V gene are SGHTA and FQGNSA. CDR3 nucleotide sequence: TGTGCCAGCAGCGTCGGGCGCGAGCAGTACTTC. Its translation is CASSVGREQYF.

This clonotype was counted at least ten times. The chain carries TRBV4-2 and TRBJ2-7, with TRBD2 matching over 8 bases. The CDR3 has 16 amino acids. The ends lost 0 bases at V and 1 base at J; junction bases unmatched: 5. CDR1 LGHNA and CDR2 YNFKEQ come from the germline V gene. CDR3 sequence reads: CASSQDQGTRSYEQYF. For the CDR3, the DNA is TGTGCCAGCAGCCAAGATCAGGGGACTAGGTCCTACGAGCAGTACTTC.

Many counts were recorded for this clonotype. The chain links TRBV27 to TRBJ2-1; D unclear. The V and J ends lost 2 bases and 2 bases respectively, with 13 bases between them. The germline V gene encodes CDR1 MNHEY and CDR2 SMNVEV (reference sequence). The CDR3 runs to 16 residues. CDR3 DNA: TGTGCCAGCAGTTTAACAGAACCAGACCCCTACAATGAGCAGTTCTTC. As protein: CASSLTEPDPYNEQFF.